These 7 T cell receptor beta chains were all obtained from the same sample, sequenced in a study of blood T cell repertoires in COVID-19. Assay: immunoSEQ multiplex PCR; the TCRdb copy retains only in-frame clones and omits some. This table has hundreds of thousands of clones, roughly 85% appearing once. The sample comprised PBMCs or T cells enriched from blood (not recorded which). Every receptor here comes from a man aged 35 to 55 who had recovered from COVID-19.

This clone was recorded a few times. The same CDR3 can be traced to other DNA sequences in this sample. The CDR3 region is CASTPSTDTQYF. CDR3 nucleotides: TGTGCCAGCACCCCGAGCACAGATACGCAGTATTTT. The V call is TRBV11-2, the J call TRBJ2-3; no firm D call. Germline V gene lookup returns CDR1 SGHAT and CDR2 FQNNGV. V shed 7 bases and J shed 0 bases, with 5 bases lying between them. This CDR3 spans 12 amino acids.

This clone appeared a single time. The J gene is TRBJ2-1, the V gene TRBV9, with 9 bases fitting TRBD2. Trimming cost V 3 bases and J 3 bases; bases outside gene matches: 4. Germline V lookup: CDR1 SGDLS, CDR2 YYNGEE. This CDR3 spans 15 amino acids. The CDR3 here is CASSEASGNYNEQFF. The DNA of the CDR3 is TGTGCCAGCAGCGAGGCTAGCGGGAACTACAATGAGCAGTTCTTC.

The chain links TRBV5-1 to TRBJ2-3; D perhaps matches TRBD2 (6 bases). This CDR3 has 15 amino acids. Trimming took off 5 bases at V and 3 bases at J, with 16 bases between the two ends. Germline CDR1 SGHRS, CDR2 YFSETQ. The CDR3, as DNA: TGCGCCAGCAGTCTGCTCAGACGGGAGACAGATACGCAGTATTTT. It is translated as CASSLLRRETDTQYF.

The chain joins TRBV7-8 to TRBJ1-5; D not resolved. The CDR3 covers 16 residues. V was trimmed by 3 bases and J by 1 base, leaving 13 bases between them. Germline CDR1 reads SGHVS; CDR2 reads FQNEAQ. CDR3 DNA: TGTGCCAGCAGCTTGGGTCGGAGGGCAAGCAATCAGCCCCAGCATTTT. Encoded protein: CASSLGRRASNQPQHF.

The chain carries TRBV5-4 and TRBJ2-5; 7 bases map to TRBD2. There are 16 residues in the CDR3. Germline V gene lookup returns CDR1 SGHNT and CDR2 YYREEE (reference sequence). The V gene end was trimmed by 4 bases and the J gene end by 3 bases; junction bases not matched to a gene: 12. The CDR3 bases are TGTGCCAGCAGCCCTGGGGACTACACCGGAAAAGAGACCCAGTACTTC. It codes for CASSPGDYTGKETQYF.

The chain joins TRBV1 to TRBJ2-7; the D segment call TRBD1 is taken from the table without a DNA check. TRBV1 is reported as a pseudogene. The CDR3 has 16 amino acids. The CDR3 loop is CTSSQGDRGQSYEQYF. CDR3 DNA sequence: TGCACCAGCAGCCAGGGCGACAGGGGGCAAAGCTACGAGCAGTACTTC.

J is TRBJ2-5 and V is TRBV6-5, with D possibly TRBD2 on 6 matching bases. The V and J ends lost 5 bases and 1 base respectively, with 8 bases between them. The CDR3 extends over 13 amino acids. The germline V gene encodes CDR1 MNHEY and CDR2 SVGAGI. In DNA form, the CDR3 reads TGTGCCAGCAGTCGGGACTTCCAAGAGACCCAGTACTTC. Residues: CASSRDFQETQYF.